Following are 21 T cell receptor beta chains from one sample sequenced in a study of radiotherapy plus CTLA-4 blockade in lung cancer. Here immunoSEQ multiplex PCR was the method, and the copy in TCRdb shows in-frame clones only, minus some. Among 60,000 or so clones, 77% were seen once, and the ten largest hold around 4%. Sequenced material: peripheral blood, taken from a patient treated with radiotherapy plus ipilimumab. Receptor source: a human donor with non-small cell lung cancer who had a partial response to radiotherapy plus ipilimumab.

The rearrangement uses TRBV7-9 and TRBJ1-1; maybe TRBD1 (6 bases). The CDR3 consists of 15 residues. Germline assignment: CDR1 SEHNR and CDR2 FQNEAQ (reference sequence). The V gene lost 5 bases and the J gene lost 5 bases, with 18 bases spanning the gap. The CDR3 DNA sequence: TGTGCCAGCAGCACCCTCGTAGGGGGTGGTACTGAAGCTTTCTTT. Translating gives CASSTLVGGGTEAFF.

In this sample, this clone turned up a few times. The chain recombines TRBV4-1 with TRBJ1-2; 7 positions match TRBD1. The V gene's germline CDR1 is MGHRA and CDR2 YSYEKL. CDR3 length: 16 amino acids. The J segment lost 3 bases and the V segment lost 0 bases, leaving 7 bases of the junction unmatched. CDR3 bases: TGCGCCAGCAGCCAAGAGAGGGCAGGGGGAGACTATGGCTACACCTTC. Amino acid sequence: CASSQERAGGDYGYTF.

This clone was counted once. J is TRBJ1-2 and V is TRBV5-3; D might be TRBD1 (6 bases). TRBV5-3 is an ORF for which the function is uncertain. The V end was cut by 2 bases, the J end by 2 bases, with 13 bases between. The CDR3 is 15 residues long. The CDR3 loop reads CARSLTGSWNYGYTF. DNA of the CDR3: TGTGCCAGAAGCTTAACAGGGTCGTGGAACTATGGCTACACCTTC.

This clone was seen a handful of times. The chain has TRBV5-1 and TRBJ2-7; 12 positions match TRBD1. The junction had 12 bases not matched to a gene; V was cut back by 4 bases and J by 4 bases. The CDR3 is made up of 17 amino acids. Germline values: CDR1 SGHRS, CDR2 YFSETQ. The chain's CDR3 is CASSQLPGQGAIYEQYF. DNA of the CDR3: TGCGCCAGCAGCCAACTTCCGGGACAGGGGGCGATTTACGAGCAGTACTTC.

This clone was seen only a few times. The rearrangement links TRBV4-1 to TRBJ2-7; weak D call: TRBD1 (5 bases). V lost 5 bases to trimming and J lost 2 bases, with 13 bases between them. Germline CDR1 MGHRA, CDR2 YSYEKL. This CDR3 region has 14 residues. CDR3 sequence: CASSYRGQTYEQYF. The CDR3 region has the DNA TGCGCCAGCAGCTACCGCGGACAAACCTACGAGCAGTACTTC.

The chain employs TRBV6-5 and TRBJ2-7, with a weak D call TRBD2 (5 bases). The CDR3 length is 15 residues. The germline gives CDR1 MNHEY, CDR2 SVGAGI. Trimming cost V 0 bases and J 5 bases, with 14 bases left between them. The CDR3 DNA reads TGTGCCAGCAGTTACTCCAGCGGAGGTGGCCACGAGCAGTACTTC. Its protein product is CASSYSSGGGHEQYF.

This chain connects TRBV6-5 to TRBJ2-3; 12 bases map to TRBD1. The CDR3 covers 15 residues. Per the germline V gene, CDR1 is MNHEY and CDR2 is SVGAGI. With V trimmed by 6 bases and J by 10 bases, 11 bases remained unmatched. The CDR3 protein is CASSSGTGGNRAQYF. CDR3 DNA: TGTGCCAGCAGCTCCGGGACAGGGGGCAATAGGGCGCAGTATTTT.

This sequence joins TRBV7-3 and TRBJ2-2, with 11 positions matching TRBD2. The CDR3 consists of 18 residues. V was clipped by 2 bases and J by 3 bases; unmatched bases: 8. The germline V gene has CDR1 SGHTA and CDR2 FQGTGA. This CDR3 reads CASSLGPSGGTDTGELFF. The CDR3 DNA sequence: TGTGCCAGCAGCTTAGGGCCTAGCGGGGGGACGGACACCGGGGAGCTGTTTTTT.

This sequence joins TRBV10-3 and TRBJ1-3; a weak D match, TRBD1 (6 bases). Germline lookup yields CDR1 ENHRY and CDR2 SYGVKD. This CDR3 contains 16 residues. V lost 4 bases and J lost 4, with 17 bases in between. CDR3 nucleotide sequence: TGTGCCATCAGTGGCTTACAGGGTACGCGAGGAAACACCATATATTTT. This gives the protein CAISGLQGTRGNTIYF.

V is TRBV27 and J is TRBJ2-3, with D possibly being TRBD1 (6 bases). Germline CDR1 reads MNHEY; CDR2 reads SMNVEV (reference sequence). The germline V and J ends were trimmed by 4 bases and 5 bases, with 19 bases remaining between them. This CDR3 has 16 residues. The CDR3 coding sequence is TGTGCCAGCAGTTCGCGGACAGTCCCTAGGGGAGATACGCAGTATTTT. Translating gives CASSSRTVPRGDTQYF.

This rearrangement joins TRBV27 to TRBJ2-3; 8 positions match TRBD1. V lost 4 bases, J lost 0 bases, and 6 bases stayed unmatched. Germline lookup yields CDR1 MNHEY and CDR2 SMNVEV (reference sequence). This CDR3 is built from 16 residues. CDR3 in DNA: TGTGCCAGCAGTTCCCCAGGGGGCGCGAGCACAGATACGCAGTATTTT. It codes for CASSSPGGASTDTQYF.

The chain has TRBV11-2 and TRBJ2-1; no clear D gene. Per germline, CDR1 SGHAT and CDR2 FQNNGV. The CDR3 is made up of 15 amino acids. V lost 5 bases to trimming and J lost 0 bases, with 11 bases between them. The CDR3 region is CASSERPGSYNEQFF. The CDR3 DNA is TGTGCCAGCAGCGAACGACCAGGCTCCTACAATGAGCAGTTCTTC.

The rearrangement joins TRBV10-3 to TRBJ1-1; maybe TRBD1 (5 bases). Germline CDR1 is ENHRY and CDR2 is SYGVKD. The V gene lost 3 bases and the J gene lost 5 bases, with 13 bases spanning the gap. CDR3 length: 14 residues. The DNA for the CDR3 is TGTGCCATCAGTGACAGCGGGGGAAGGACTGAAGCTTTCTTT. This gives the protein CAISDSGGRTEAFF.

The genes are TRBV5-4 and TRBJ1-2; D is unclear. In germline, CDR1 is SGHNT, CDR2 YYREEE (reference sequence). The V end lost 0 bases, the J end lost 9 bases, and 9 bases lay between the germline ends. CDR3 length equals 12 residues. CDR3 region: CASSLDGLSYTF. DNA for the CDR3: TGTGCCAGCAGCTTGGATGGGCTGAGCTACACCTTC.

V and J are TRBV27 and TRBJ2-1, with a weak D call TRBD2 (6 bases). Trimming left V 5 bases short and J 9 bases short, with 23 bases between. This CDR3 has 16 amino acids. Germline V gene sequence: CDR1 MNHEY, CDR2 SMNVEV (reference sequence). CDR3 sequence: CASSPTPGLRWGEQFF. The CDR3 DNA reads TGTGCCAGCAGTCCCACGCCGGGACTCCGCTGGGGTGAGCAGTTCTTC.

The CDR3 reads CASSIGQSSSGNTIYF. The CDR3 nucleotides read TGTGCCAGTAGTATAGGACAGTCGAGCTCTGGAAACACCATATATTTT. The chain carries TRBV19 and TRBJ1-3, with D possibly being TRBD1 (5 bases). The CDR3 runs to 16 residues. Between the trimmed V and J ends, which lost 1 base and 0 bases, there was a span of 10 bases. Germline loops: CDR1 LNHDA, CDR2 SQIVND (reference sequence). The complete variable domain, with remaining parts taken from reference TRBV19 and TRBJ1-3, reads DGGITQSPKYLFRKEGQNVTLSCEQNLNHDAMYWYRQDPGQGLRLIYYSQIVNDFQKGDIAEGYSVSREKKESFPLTVTSAQKNPTAFYLCASSIGQSSSGNTIYFGEGSWLTVV.

On this clone itself: Other DNA sequences within the sample encode an identical CDR3. The CDR3 DNA sequence: TGTGCCAGTAGTATTGGGACAGGGACTTATGGCTACACCTTC. It is translated as CASSIGTGTYGYTF. The V and J genes are TRBV19 and TRBJ1-2; 9 nucleotides match TRBD1. The CDR3 has 14 amino acids. J gave up 5 bases and V 3 bases, and 4 bases lay outside the gene matches. Germline assignment: CDR1 LNHDA and CDR2 SQIVND (reference sequence).

With respect to this clone: Within the sample, other DNA sequences also encode this same CDR3. This chain joins TRBV6-6 and TRBJ1-2; tentative D call: TRBD1 (6 bases). CDR1 and CDR2 from the germline V gene are MNHNY and SVGAGI (reference sequence). The CDR3 runs to 16 residues. Trimming removed 9 bases from V and 6 bases from J, with 26 bases in between. The CDR3 sequence: CASTPSAQGNLDGYTF. CDR3 nucleotides: TGTGCCAGTACCCCCAGCGCGCAGGGGAATTTAGATGGCTACACCTTC.

The chain combines TRBV30 with TRBJ1-1; D is unclear. V gave up 3 bases and J gave up 0 bases, with 8 bases separating them. This CDR3 comprises 13 residues. Germline V gene sequence: CDR1 GTSNPN, CDR2 SVGIG (reference sequence). The CDR3 sequence: CAWSATLNTEAFF. CDR3 DNA sequence: TGTGCCTGGAGCGCCACATTGAACACTGAAGCTTTCTTT.

The rearrangement uses TRBV6-6 and TRBJ2-5; TRBD1 is a possible D gene (5 bases). The J call could be wrong; TRBJ2-7 is a better fit for the DNA end. Germline V gives CDR1 MNHNY, CDR2 SVGAGI (reference sequence). The CDR3 has 13 residues. The CDR3: CASSYSQGPEQYF. DNA of the CDR3: TGTGCCAGCAGTTACTCCCAGGGTCCCGAGCAGTACTTC.

This chain connects TRBV9 to TRBJ2-7, with D maybe TRBD1 (6 bases). The length of the CDR3 is 15 residues. Germline V lookup: CDR1 SGDLS, CDR2 YYNGEE. Deletions cut 5 bases from V and 2 bases from J, with 17 bases between. The CDR3 reads CASSQGTLGTYEQYF. CDR3 bases: TGTGCCAGCAGTCAAGGGACACTAGGTACCTACGAGCAGTACTTC.